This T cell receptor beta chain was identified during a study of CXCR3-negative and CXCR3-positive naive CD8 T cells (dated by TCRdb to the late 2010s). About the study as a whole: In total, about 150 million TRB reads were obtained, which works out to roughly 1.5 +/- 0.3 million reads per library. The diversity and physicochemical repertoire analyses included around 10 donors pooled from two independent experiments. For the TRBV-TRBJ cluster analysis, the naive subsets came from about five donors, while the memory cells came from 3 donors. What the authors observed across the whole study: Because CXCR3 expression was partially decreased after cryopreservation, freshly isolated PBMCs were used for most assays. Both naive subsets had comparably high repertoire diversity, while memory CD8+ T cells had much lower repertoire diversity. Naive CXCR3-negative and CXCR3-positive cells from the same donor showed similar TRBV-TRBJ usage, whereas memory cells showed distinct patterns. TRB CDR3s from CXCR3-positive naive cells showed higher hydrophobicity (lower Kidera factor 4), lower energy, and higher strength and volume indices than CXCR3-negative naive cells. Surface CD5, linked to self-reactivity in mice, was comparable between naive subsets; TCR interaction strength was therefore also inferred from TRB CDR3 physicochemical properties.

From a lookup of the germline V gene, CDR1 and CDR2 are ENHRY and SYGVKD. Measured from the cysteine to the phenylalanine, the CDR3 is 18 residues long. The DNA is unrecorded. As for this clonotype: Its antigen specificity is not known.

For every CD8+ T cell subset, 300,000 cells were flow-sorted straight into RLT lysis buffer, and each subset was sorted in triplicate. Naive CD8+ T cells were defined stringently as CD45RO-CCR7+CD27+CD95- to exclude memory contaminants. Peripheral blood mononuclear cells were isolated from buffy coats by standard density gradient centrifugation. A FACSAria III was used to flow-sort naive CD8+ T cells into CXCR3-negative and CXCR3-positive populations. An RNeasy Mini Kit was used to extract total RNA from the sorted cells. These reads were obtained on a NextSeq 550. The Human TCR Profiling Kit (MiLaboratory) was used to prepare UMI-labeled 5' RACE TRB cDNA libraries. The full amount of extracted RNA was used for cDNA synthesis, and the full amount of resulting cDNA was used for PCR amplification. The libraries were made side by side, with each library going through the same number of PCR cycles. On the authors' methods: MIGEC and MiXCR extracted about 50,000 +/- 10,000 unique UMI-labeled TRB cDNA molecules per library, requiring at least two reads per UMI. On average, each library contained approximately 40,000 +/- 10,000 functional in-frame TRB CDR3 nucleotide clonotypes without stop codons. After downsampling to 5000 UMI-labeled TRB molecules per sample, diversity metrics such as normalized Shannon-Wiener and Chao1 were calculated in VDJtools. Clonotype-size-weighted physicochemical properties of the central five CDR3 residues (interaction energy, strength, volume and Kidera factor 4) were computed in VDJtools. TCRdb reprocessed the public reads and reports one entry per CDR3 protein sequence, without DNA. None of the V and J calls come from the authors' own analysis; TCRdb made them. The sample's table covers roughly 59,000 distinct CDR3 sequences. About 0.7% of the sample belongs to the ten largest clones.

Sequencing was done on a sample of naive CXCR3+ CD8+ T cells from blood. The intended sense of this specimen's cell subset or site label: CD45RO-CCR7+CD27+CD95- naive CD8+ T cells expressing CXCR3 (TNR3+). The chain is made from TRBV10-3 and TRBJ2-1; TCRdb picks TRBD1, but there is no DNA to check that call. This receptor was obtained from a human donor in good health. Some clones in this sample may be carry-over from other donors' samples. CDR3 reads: CAISELYSGTQTGDEQFF.